What follows are 30 T cell receptor beta chains derived from one specimen sequenced in a study of shared clonotypes between healthy human individuals. Only in-frame clones appear in the TCRdb table, and some are missing; sequencing was by immunoSEQ multiplex PCR. This table has roughly 2,500,000 clones, roughly 93% appearing once. The sample was naive CD4+ T cells from PBMCs. Subset indicated: CD45RA+ positively selected. These receptors all come from a man younger than 35 in good health. Some clones in this sample may be carry-over from other donors' samples.

This clone was detected once. The chain combines TRBV15 with TRBJ2-3; 9 bases are a match to TRBD1. CDR3 length: 15 residues. Looked up from germline, CDR1 is LNHNV and CDR2 is YYDKDF (reference sequence). The V and J ends lost 1 base and 4 bases, in that order; junction bases with no gene match: 3. The CDR3 sequence is CATSRVGQGADTQYF. The CDR3 DNA is TGTGCCACCAGCAGAGTGGGACAGGGCGCAGATACGCAGTATTTT.

The chain joins TRBV6-6 to TRBJ1-2; D may be TRBD1 (5 bases). There are 13 residues in the CDR3. V was clipped by 6 bases and J by 4 bases, with 12 bases between them. The germline V gene encodes CDR1 MNHNY and CDR2 SVGAGI (reference sequence). CDR3 sequence reads: CASRPGRTYGYTF. Written as DNA, the CDR3 is TGTGCCAGCAGGCCGGGACGGACCTATGGCTACACCTTC.

This clone was picked up one time. The chain recombines TRBV28 with TRBJ2-2; D ambiguous. CDR1 MDHEN and CDR2 SYDVKM come from the germline V gene. V lost 2 bases and J lost 9, with 7 bases in between. The length of the CDR3 is 12 residues. CDR3 DNA sequence: TGTGCCAGCAGTTTAGATCGGTGGGAGCTGTTTTTT. This sequence encodes CASSLDRWELFF. The whole variable domain, remainder taken from reference TRBV28 and TRBJ2-2, is DVKVTQSSRYLVKRTGEKVFLECVQDMDHENMFWYRQDPGLGLRLIYFSYDVKMKEKGDIPEGYSVSREKKERFSLILESASTNQTSMYLCASSLDRWELFFGEGSRLTVL.

The chain combines TRBV5-1 with TRBJ2-5, with 7 bases matching TRBD2. This CDR3 is built from 14 residues. The V and J ends lost 6 bases and 1 base, in that order; junction bases with no gene match: 6. Looked up from germline, CDR1 is SGHRS and CDR2 is YFSETQ. The CDR3 spells CASNPGGGQETQYF. For the CDR3, the DNA is TGCGCCAGCAACCCGGGGGGAGGCCAAGAGACCCAGTACTTC.

V is TRBV10-3 and J is TRBJ2-2; TRBD2 aligns across 7 bases. J gave up 6 bases and V 1 base, and 2 bases lay outside the gene matches. The germline V gene encodes CDR1 ENHRY and CDR2 SYGVKD. There are 14 residues in the CDR3. The CDR3 is CAISELTSPGELFF. The CDR3 coding sequence is TGTGCCATCAGTGAGTTGACTAGCCCCGGGGAGCTGTTTTTT.

The CDR3, as DNA: TGTGCCAGCAGCATTCCGGGACAGGGTATTTTAGGCGAGCAGTTCTTC. As protein: CASSIPGQGILGEQFF. The chain couples TRBV5-4 to TRBJ2-1, with 9 nucleotides matching TRBD1. Looked up from germline, CDR1 is SGHNT and CDR2 is YYREEE (reference sequence). CDR3 length: 16 residues. With 4 bases clipped from V and 10 bases from J, the junction kept 15 bases outside the gene matches.

V gene TRBV9 combines with J gene TRBJ2-5; 10 bases are shared with TRBD2. Germline V gene lookup returns CDR1 SGDLS and CDR2 YYNGEE. J was trimmed by 5 bases and V by 2 bases; bases with no gene match: 12. There are 17 residues in the CDR3. The CDR3 here is CASSVGASGSGVETQYF. DNA for the CDR3: TGTGCCAGCAGCGTGGGGGCTAGCGGGAGCGGGGTGGAGACCCAGTACTTC.

The chain combines TRBV9 with TRBJ1-4; D remains unclear. CDR1 and CDR2 from the germline V gene are SGDLS and YYNGEE. The CDR3 is 15 residues long. V gave up 2 bases and J gave up 4 bases, with 12 bases separating them. DNA for the CDR3: TGTGCCAGCAGCGTGGCTGTCTCTTTTAATGAAAAACTGTTTTTT. Its translation is CASSVAVSFNEKLFF.

Worth noting for this clone: Other DNA sequences from this sample encode an identical CDR3 as well. This rearrangement joins TRBV2 to TRBJ2-5; the D gene is possibly TRBD1 (6 bases). V gave up 4 bases and J gave up 5 bases, with 11 bases separating them. CDR3 length: 13 amino acids. The germline V gene encodes CDR1 SNHLY and CDR2 FYNNEI. CDR3: CASSGTGRETQYF. CDR3 DNA: TGTGCCAGCAGTGGCACAGGGCGTGAGACCCAGTACTTC.

V gene TRBV5-6 combines with J gene TRBJ1-5; D unresolved. The CDR3 contains 14 residues. The germline gives CDR1 SGHDT, CDR2 YYEEEE. The germline V and J ends were trimmed by 0 bases and 3 bases, with 7 bases remaining between them. For the CDR3, the DNA is TGTGCCAGCAGCTTGGGTATGATCAATCAGCCCCAGCATTTT. This encodes CASSLGMINQPQHF.

This rearrangement joins TRBV6-1 to TRBJ2-1; possibly TRBD1 for D (6 bases). CDR1 is MNHNS, CDR2 SASEGT, per germline. V was cut by 1 base and J by 4 bases, with 11 bases left in between. The CDR3 has 15 residues. CDR3 amino acids: CASSEDVRGYNEQFF. For the CDR3, the DNA is TGTGCCAGCAGTGAAGATGTCAGGGGATACAATGAGCAGTTCTTC.

The genes are TRBV9 and TRBJ2-5, with D possibly matching TRBD1 (5 bases). Germline V gene sequence: CDR1 SGDLS, CDR2 YYNGEE. V lost 3 bases to trimming and J lost 9 bases, with 21 bases between them. The CDR3 loop spans 15 amino acids. The CDR3 nucleotides read TGTGCCAGCAGCGCCTCCCCCGGACAAGGGGTGCCCCAGTACTTC. Encoded protein: CASSASPGQGVPQYF. The full variable domain, completed using reference TRBV9 and TRBJ2-5, is DSGVTQTPKHLITATGQRVTLRCSPRSGDLSVYWYQQSLDQGLQFLIQYYNGEERAKGNILERFSAQQFPDLHSELNLSSLELGDSALYFCASSASPGQGVPQYFGPGTRLLVL.

The genes are TRBV6-7 and TRBJ2-3, with no clear D. TRBV6-7 is known as an ORF, though its function is uncertain. The CDR3 length is 13 residues. The ends were cut back, 3 bases at V and 9 bases at J, with 13 bases in the middle. The CDR3 here is CASSYRRNLTQYF. The DNA for the CDR3 is TGTGCCAGCAGTTATAGGCGTAACCTGACGCAGTATTTT.

The chain uses TRBV30 and TRBJ2-5, with 8 bases that match TRBD2. V shed 3 bases, J shed 3 bases, and the junction held 9 bases outside the gene matches. The CDR3 sequence is 15 residues long. Germline lookup yields CDR1 GTSNPN and CDR2 SVGIG (reference sequence). The chain's CDR3 is CAWRPYGRVKETQYF. CDR3 nucleotide sequence: TGTGCCTGGAGACCCTACGGGAGGGTGAAAGAGACCCAGTACTTC.

The V call is TRBV4-1, the J call TRBJ2-7, with a weak D call TRBD1 (5 bases). Looked up from germline, CDR1 is MGHRA and CDR2 is YSYEKL. This CDR3 is built from 14 residues. The V gene lost 6 bases and the J gene lost 3 bases, with 15 bases spanning the gap. The CDR3 DNA reads TGCGCCAGCAGTCCTGAGCTCAGGGTCTACGAGCAGTACTTC. Translated: CASSPELRVYEQYF.

The chain combines TRBV6-5 with TRBJ2-1; the match to TRBD2 covers 9 bases. Germline assignment: CDR1 MNHEY and CDR2 SVGAGI. The CDR3 totals 16 residues. Trimming took 4 bases from V and 3 from J; bases not matched to a gene: 7. The CDR3 loop reads CASSSLKRGVYNEQFF. As DNA, the CDR3 is TGTGCCAGCAGTTCCCTGAAGCGGGGGGTCTACAATGAGCAGTTCTTC.

The chain employs TRBV7-6 and TRBJ2-2; perhaps TRBD1 as D (6 bases). Germline V CDR1 and CDR2: SGHVS, FNYEAQ. CDR3 size: 15 residues. Deletions cut 5 bases from V and 0 bases from J, with 10 bases between. Here the CDR3 reads CASSRQETNTGELFF. The DNA for the CDR3 is TGTGCCAGCAGCCGACAGGAGACGAACACCGGGGAGCTGTTTTTT.

The genes are TRBV4-3 and TRBJ1-2; TRBD1 is a possible D gene (6 bases). Trimming took 1 base from V and 8 from J, leaving 20 bases between them. The germline gives CDR1 LGHNA, CDR2 YSLEER. The CDR3 has 16 amino acids. CDR3 sequence reads: CASSQVVAGGDDGYTF. The CDR3 coding sequence is TGCGCCAGCAGCCAAGTGGTCGCGGGGGGCGATGACGGCTACACCTTC.

The CDR3 is CASSLAKTGDTEAFF. The CDR3 DNA is TGTGCCAGCAGCTTGGCCAAGACAGGGGACACTGAAGCTTTCTTT. This rearrangement joins TRBV5-4 to TRBJ1-1; 8 nucleotides match TRBD1. This CDR3 is built from 15 residues. The germline V gene encodes CDR1 SGHNT and CDR2 YYREEE (reference sequence). Trimming cost V 0 bases and J 3 bases; bases outside gene matches: 4. The full variable domain, with the rest looked up from reference TRBV5-4 and TRBJ1-1, is ETGVTQSPTHLIKTRGQQVTLRCSSQSGHNTVSWYQQALGQGPQFIFQYYREEENGRGNFPPRFSGLQFPNYSSELNVNALELDDSALYLCASSLAKTGDTEAFFGQGTRLTVV.

V and J are TRBV5-1 and TRBJ2-1; D is ambiguous. Germline V lookup: CDR1 SGHRS, CDR2 YFSETQ. The CDR3 length is 15 residues. Deletions cut 0 bases from V and 10 bases from J, with 17 bases between. The CDR3 region has the DNA TGCGCCAGCAGCTTGGTGGCCGGATCGGTCGGGGAGCAGTTCTTC. Translating gives CASSLVAGSVGEQFF.

The table lists this clone with a count of one. CDR3 sequence: CASSSNSGNTIYF. DNA of the CDR3: TGTGCCAGCAGCTCCAACTCTGGAAACACCATATATTTT. This chain joins TRBV9 and TRBJ1-3; unclear D gene. V was cut by 4 bases and J by 0 bases, with 5 bases left in between. Germline lookup yields CDR1 SGDLS and CDR2 YYNGEE. This CDR3 spans 13 amino acids.

The chain combines TRBV18 with TRBJ1-1; 7 bases are shared with TRBD1. The V gene's germline CDR1 is KGHSH and CDR2 LQKENI. This CDR3 has 16 residues. Trimming cost V 4 bases and J 5 bases; bases outside gene matches: 13. CDR3 sequence reads: CASSQGTTGAGTEAFF. The CDR3 nucleotides read TGTGCCAGCTCACAGGGCACCACAGGGGCAGGGACTGAAGCTTTCTTT.

The chain is built from TRBV4-3 and TRBJ1-2; no definite D call. CDR3 length: 15 residues. Per germline, CDR1 LGHNA and CDR2 YSLEER. Trimming stripped 4 bases from V and 0 bases from J, with 12 bases between. CDR3 bases: TGCGCCAGCAGCCTAGGTCGCCACCCTAACTATGGCTACACCTTC. Translated, it gives CASSLGRHPNYGYTF.

This clone was picked up a small number of times. In the same sample, other DNA sequences code for this CDR3. V usage is TRBV7-9 and J usage is TRBJ1-1; D is uncertain. Germline V gives CDR1 SEHNR, CDR2 FQNEAQ (reference sequence). Trimming took 1 base from V and 1 from J, leaving 7 bases between them. This CDR3 has 14 amino acids. The DNA for the CDR3 is TGTGCCAGCAGCTTAGGGGGTGGGAACACTGAAGCTTTCTTT. Its protein product is CASSLGGGNTEAFF.

The J gene is TRBJ2-5, the V gene TRBV5-6, with D unresolved. The last part of the DNA fits TRBJ2-7 better; the J call may be wrong. CDR3 length equals 15 residues. The germline CDR1 and CDR2 sequences are SGHDT and YYEEEE. Here the CDR3 reads CASSLLGDTSYEQYF. The CDR3 DNA reads as TGTGCCAGCAGCTTGTTAGGAGACACCTCCTACGAGCAGTACTTC.

This clone came up once. The chain employs TRBV5-1 and TRBJ2-7; 10 bases map to TRBD2. Per the germline V gene, CDR1 is SGHRS and CDR2 is YFSETQ. The CDR3 is 16 residues long. After removal of 2 bases from V and 3 bases from J, the junction contained 8 bases not matched to a gene. The CDR3 nucleotides are TGCGCCAGCAGCTTACGGACTAGCGGTATCCTCTACGAGCAGTACTTC. This codes for CASSLRTSGILYEQYF.

The genes are TRBV28 and TRBJ2-5; D is undetermined. The J call may not be correct, given that the DNA end is closer to TRBJ2-7. Looked up from germline, CDR1 is MDHEN and CDR2 is SYDVKM. The CDR3 totals 15 residues. CDR3 bases: TGTGCCAGCAGTTTATGGGGGAATCGGGCCTACGAGCAGTACTTC. Its protein product is CASSLWGNRAYEQYF.

A few counts support this clone. Germline and junction disagree at one end, which may indicate a read error. The chain couples TRBV7-9 to TRBJ1-4; no definite D call. This CDR3 spans 9 amino acids. The germline gives CDR1 SEHNR, CDR2 FQNEAQ (reference sequence). CDR3 region: CATTDPLQF. CDR3 bases: TGTGCCACCACGGACCCTTTACAATTT.

This sequence joins TRBV28 and TRBJ2-1; D not certain. The germline V and J ends were trimmed by 8 bases and 8 bases, with 19 bases remaining between them. The CDR3 covers 14 residues. Germline V CDR1 and CDR2: MDHEN, SYDVKM. In DNA, the CDR3 is TGTGCCAGCTCATCAGGTGGGTCTTTGCATGAGCAGTTCTTC. Its protein is CASSSGGSLHEQFF.

The rearrangement uses TRBV5-6 and TRBJ1-2; D unclear. V was clipped by 4 bases and J by 8 bases, with 15 bases between them. Germline-derived CDR1 and CDR2 are SGHDT and YYEEEE. The CDR3 is 13 amino acids. DNA of the CDR3: TGTGCCAGCAGCGCCGGAACGGCCGGAGGCTACACCTTC. Its translation: CASSAGTAGGYTF.